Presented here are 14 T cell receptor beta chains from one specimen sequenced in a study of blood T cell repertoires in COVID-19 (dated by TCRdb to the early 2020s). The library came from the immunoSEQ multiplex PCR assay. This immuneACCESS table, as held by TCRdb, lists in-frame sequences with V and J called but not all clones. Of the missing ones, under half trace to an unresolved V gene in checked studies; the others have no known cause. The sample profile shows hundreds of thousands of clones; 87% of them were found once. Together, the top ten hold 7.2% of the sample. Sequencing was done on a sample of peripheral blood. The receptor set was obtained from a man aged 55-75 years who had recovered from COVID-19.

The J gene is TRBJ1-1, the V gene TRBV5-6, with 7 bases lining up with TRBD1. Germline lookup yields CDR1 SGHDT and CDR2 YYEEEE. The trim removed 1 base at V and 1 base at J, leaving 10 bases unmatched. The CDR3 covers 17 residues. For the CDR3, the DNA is TGTGCCAGCAGCTTGTTCCGTGGGACAGACCAGAACACTGAAGCTTTCTTT. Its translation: CASSLFRGTDQNTEAFF.

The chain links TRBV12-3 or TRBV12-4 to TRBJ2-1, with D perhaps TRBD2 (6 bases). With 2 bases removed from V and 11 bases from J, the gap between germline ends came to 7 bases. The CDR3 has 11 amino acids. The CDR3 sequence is CASSLRGKQFF. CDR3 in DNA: TGTGCCAGCAGTTTACGGGGGAAGCAGTTCTTC.

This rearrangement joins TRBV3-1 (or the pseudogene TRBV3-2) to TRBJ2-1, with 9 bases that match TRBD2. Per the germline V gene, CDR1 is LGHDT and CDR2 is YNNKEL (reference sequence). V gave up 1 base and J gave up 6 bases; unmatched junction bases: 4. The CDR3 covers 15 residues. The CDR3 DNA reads TGTGCCAGCAGCCAAGGTGCGGGGGGGCCCAATGAGCAGTTCTTC. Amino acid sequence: CASSQGAGGPNEQFF.

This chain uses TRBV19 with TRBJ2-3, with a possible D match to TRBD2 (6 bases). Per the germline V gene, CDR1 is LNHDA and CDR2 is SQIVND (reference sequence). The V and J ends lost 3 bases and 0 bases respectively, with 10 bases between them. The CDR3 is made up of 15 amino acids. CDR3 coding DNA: TGTGCCAGTAGTATGACGGGACTGAGCACAGATACGCAGTATTTT. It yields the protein CASSMTGLSTDTQYF.

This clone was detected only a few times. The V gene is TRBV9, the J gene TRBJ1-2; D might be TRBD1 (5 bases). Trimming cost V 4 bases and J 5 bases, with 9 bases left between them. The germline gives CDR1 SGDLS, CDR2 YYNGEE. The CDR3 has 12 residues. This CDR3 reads CASSPGLYGYTF. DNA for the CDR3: TGTGCCAGCAGCCCAGGGTTATATGGCTACACCTTC. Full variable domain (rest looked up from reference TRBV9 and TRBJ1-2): DSGVTQTPKHLITATGQRVTLRCSPRSGDLSVYWYQQSLDQGLQFLIQYYNGEERAKGNILERFSAQQFPDLHSELNLSSLELGDSALYFCASSPGLYGYTFGSGTRLTVV.

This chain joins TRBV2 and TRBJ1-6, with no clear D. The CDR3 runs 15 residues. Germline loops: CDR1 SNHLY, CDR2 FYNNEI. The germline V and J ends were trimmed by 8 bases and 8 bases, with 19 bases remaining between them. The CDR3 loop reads CASPSTGQRDSPLHF. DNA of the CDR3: TGTGCCAGCCCGTCGACGGGTCAGAGGGATTCACCCCTCCACTTT. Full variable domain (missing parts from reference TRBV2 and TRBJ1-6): EPEVTQTPSHQVTQMGQEVILRCVPISNHLYFYWYRQILGQKVEFLVSFYNNEISEKSEIFDDQFSVERPDGSNFTLKIRSTKLEDSAMYFCASPSTGQRDSPLHFGNGTRLTVT.

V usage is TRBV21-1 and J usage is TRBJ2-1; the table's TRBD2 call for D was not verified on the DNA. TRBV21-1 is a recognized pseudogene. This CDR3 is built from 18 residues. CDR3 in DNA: TGTGCCAGCAGCAAAGATCGGCCGGGGGGGCCCTTTTACAATGAGCAGTTCTTC. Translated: CASSKDRPGGPFYNEQFF.

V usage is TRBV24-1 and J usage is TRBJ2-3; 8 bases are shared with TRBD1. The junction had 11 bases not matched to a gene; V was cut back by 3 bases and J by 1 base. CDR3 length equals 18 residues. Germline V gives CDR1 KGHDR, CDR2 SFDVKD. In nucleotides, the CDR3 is TGTGCCACCAGTGATACGCGATGGGCAGGGGGCGGCACAGATACGCAGTATTTT. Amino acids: CATSDTRWAGGGTDTQYF.

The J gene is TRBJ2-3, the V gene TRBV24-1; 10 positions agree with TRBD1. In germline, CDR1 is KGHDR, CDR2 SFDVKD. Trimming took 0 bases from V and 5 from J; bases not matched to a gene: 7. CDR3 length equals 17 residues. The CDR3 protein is CATSDLSPGQGLDTQYF. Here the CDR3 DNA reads TGTGCCACCAGTGATTTGAGTCCGGGACAGGGGTTAGATACGCAGTATTTT.

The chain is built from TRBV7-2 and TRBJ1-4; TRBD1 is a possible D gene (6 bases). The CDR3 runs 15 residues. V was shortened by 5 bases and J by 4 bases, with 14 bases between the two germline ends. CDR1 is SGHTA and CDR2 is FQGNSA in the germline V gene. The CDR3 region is CASSTTGLSNEKLFF. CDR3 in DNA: TGTGCCAGCAGCACAACAGGGCTGAGTAATGAAAAACTGTTTTTT.

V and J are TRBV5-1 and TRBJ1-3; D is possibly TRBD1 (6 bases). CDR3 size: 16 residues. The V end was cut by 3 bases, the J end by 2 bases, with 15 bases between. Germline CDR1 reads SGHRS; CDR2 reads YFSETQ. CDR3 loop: CASSSSGEKAGNTIYF. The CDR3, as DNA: TGCGCCAGCAGCTCCTCAGGGGAGAAGGCTGGAAACACCATATATTTT.

This CDR3 reads CASSQGADQRVYNEQFF. The CDR3 coding sequence is TGTGCCAGCAGCCAAGGCGCCGATCAGCGGGTATACAATGAGCAGTTCTTC. This rearrangement joins TRBV4-2 to TRBJ2-1; a weak D match, TRBD2 (6 bases). Germline V lookup: CDR1 LGHNA, CDR2 YNFKEQ. The V end lost 1 base, the J end lost 4 bases, and 17 bases lay between the germline ends. The length of the CDR3 is 17 residues.

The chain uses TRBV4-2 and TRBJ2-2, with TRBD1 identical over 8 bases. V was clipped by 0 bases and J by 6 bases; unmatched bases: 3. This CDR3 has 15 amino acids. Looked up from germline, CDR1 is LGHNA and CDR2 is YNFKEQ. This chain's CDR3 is CASSQDQGAAGELFF. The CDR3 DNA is TGTGCCAGCAGCCAAGATCAGGGGGCAGCCGGGGAGCTGTTTTTT.

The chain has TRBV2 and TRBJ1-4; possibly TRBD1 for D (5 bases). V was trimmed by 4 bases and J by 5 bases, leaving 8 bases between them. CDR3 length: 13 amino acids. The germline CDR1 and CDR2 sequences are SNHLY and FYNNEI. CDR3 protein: CASSGDWNEKLFF. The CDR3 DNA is TGTGCCAGCAGTGGGGACTGGAATGAAAAACTGTTTTTT. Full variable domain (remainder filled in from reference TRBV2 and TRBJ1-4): EPEVTQTPSHQVTQMGQEVILRCVPISNHLYFYWYRQILGQKVEFLVSFYNNEISEKSEIFDDQFSVERPDGSNFTLKIRSTKLEDSAMYFCASSGDWNEKLFFGSGTQLSVL.